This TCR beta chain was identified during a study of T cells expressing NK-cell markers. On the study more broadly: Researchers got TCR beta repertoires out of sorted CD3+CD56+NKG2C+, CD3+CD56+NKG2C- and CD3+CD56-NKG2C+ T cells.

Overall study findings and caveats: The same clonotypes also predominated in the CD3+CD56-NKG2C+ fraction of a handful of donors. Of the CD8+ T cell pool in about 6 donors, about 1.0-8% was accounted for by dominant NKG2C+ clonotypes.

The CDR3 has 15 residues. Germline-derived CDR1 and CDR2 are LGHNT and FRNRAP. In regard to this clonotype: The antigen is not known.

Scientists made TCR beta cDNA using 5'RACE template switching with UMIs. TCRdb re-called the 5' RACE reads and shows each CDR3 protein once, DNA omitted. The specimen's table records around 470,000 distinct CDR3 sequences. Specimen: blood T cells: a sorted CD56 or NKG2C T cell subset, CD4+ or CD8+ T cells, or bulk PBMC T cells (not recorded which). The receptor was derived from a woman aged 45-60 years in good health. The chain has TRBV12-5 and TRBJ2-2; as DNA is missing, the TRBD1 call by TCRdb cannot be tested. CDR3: CASGLSQGAAGELFF.